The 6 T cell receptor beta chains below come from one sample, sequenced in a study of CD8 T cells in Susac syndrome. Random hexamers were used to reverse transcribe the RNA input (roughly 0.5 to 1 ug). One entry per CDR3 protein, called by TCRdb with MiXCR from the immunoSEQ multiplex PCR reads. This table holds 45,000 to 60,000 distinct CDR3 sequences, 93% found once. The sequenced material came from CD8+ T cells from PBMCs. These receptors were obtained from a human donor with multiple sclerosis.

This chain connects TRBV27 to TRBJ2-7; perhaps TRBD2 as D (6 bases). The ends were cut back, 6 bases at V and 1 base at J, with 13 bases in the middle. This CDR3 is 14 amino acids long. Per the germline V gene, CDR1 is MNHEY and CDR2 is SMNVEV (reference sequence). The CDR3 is CASSLTGTSYEQYF. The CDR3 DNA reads TGTGCCAGCAGCCTTACCGGGACTTCCTACGAGCAGTACTTC.

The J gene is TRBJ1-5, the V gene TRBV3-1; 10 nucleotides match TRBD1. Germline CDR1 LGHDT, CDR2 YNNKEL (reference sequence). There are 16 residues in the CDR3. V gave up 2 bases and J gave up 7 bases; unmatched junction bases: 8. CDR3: CASSQYPGTGEQPQHF. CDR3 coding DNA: TGTGCCAGCAGCCAATACCCTGGGACAGGGGAACAGCCCCAGCATTTT. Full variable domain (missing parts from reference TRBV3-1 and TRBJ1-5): DTAVSQTPKYLVTQMGNDKSIKCEQNLGHDTMYWYKQDSKKFLKIMFSYNNKELIINETVPNRFSPKSPDKAHLNLHINSLELGDSAVYFCASSQYPGTGEQPQHFGDGTRLSIL.

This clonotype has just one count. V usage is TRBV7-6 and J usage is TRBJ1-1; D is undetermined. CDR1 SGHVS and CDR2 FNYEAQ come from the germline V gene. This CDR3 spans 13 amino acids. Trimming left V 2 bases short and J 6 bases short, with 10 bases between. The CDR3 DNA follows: TGTGCCAGCAGCTTAACGGGTTCCGCTGAAGCTTTCTTT. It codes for CASSLTGSAEAFF. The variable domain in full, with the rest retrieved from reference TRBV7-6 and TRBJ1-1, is GAGVSQSPRYKVTKRGQDVALRCDPISGHVSLYWYRQALGQGPEFLTYFNYEAQQDKSGLPNDRFSAERPEGSISTLTIQRTEQRDSAMYRCASSLTGSAEAFFGQGTRLTVV.

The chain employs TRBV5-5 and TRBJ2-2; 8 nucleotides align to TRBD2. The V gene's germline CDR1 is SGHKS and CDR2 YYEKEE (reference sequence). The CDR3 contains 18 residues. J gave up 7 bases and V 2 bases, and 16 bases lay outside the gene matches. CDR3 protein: CASSFPLSGTRVIGELFF. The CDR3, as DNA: TGTGCCAGCAGCTTCCCCCTATCCGGGACTAGGGTTATCGGGGAGCTGTTTTTT. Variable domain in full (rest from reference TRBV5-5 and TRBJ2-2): DAGVTQSPTHLIKTRGQQVTLRCSPISGHKSVSWYQQVLGQGPQFIFQYYEKEERGRGNFPDRFSARQFPNYSSELNVNALLLGDSALYLCASSFPLSGTRVIGELFFGEGSRLTVL.

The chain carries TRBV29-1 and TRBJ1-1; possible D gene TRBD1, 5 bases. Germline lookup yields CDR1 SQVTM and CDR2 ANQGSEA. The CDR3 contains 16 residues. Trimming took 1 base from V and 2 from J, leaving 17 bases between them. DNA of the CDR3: TGCAGCGTTGAAGGTGGGGAATGGGGCCCCAACACTGAAGCTTTCTTT. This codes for CSVEGGEWGPNTEAFF.

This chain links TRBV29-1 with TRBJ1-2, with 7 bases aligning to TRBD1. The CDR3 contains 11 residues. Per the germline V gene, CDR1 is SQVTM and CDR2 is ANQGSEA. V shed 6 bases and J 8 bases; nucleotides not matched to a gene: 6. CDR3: CSVRGQLGYTF. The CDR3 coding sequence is TGCAGCGTCCGGGGACAGCTCGGCTACACCTTC.